This T cell receptor beta chain comes out of a study of CD8 T cells in Susac syndrome. Looking at the study overall: The Susac syndrome patients were therapy-naive, on corticosteroids, or on intravenous immunoglobulin alone at blood draw. Notes on the study in general: CD4+ T cell repertoires in Susac syndrome lacked clonal expansion.

With random hexamers, reverse transcription was performed on about 0.5 to 1 ug of RNA. The immunoSEQ assay covered 54 Vbeta and 13 Jbeta segments for CDR3. MiXCR was run by TCRdb on the immunoSEQ multiplex PCR reads, yielding one entry per CDR3 protein. The table has 120,000 to 150,000 distinct CDR3 sequences, nearly 97% seen once; the top ten hold more than 0.075%. Comment on this clonotype: Its antigen is still unknown.

The CDR3 extends over 12 amino acids. Germline-derived CDR1 and CDR2 are SQVTM and ANQGSEA. V dropped 4 bases and J dropped 1 base, with 7 bases sitting between them. This receptor was identified in a human donor with Susac syndrome. The chain carries TRBV29-1 and TRBJ2-5; D ambiguous. The specimen sequenced was CD4+ T cells from PBMCs. CDR3 in DNA: TGCAGCGTTGCCTGGGGCCAAGAGACCCAGTACTTC. Translated, it gives CSVAWGQETQYF.